This TCR beta chain was captured by sequencing in a study of lymphopenia after photon versus proton radiotherapy. Generated by immunoSEQ multiplex PCR, the TCRdb table keeps only in-frame clones and is missing some. The sample lists approximately 50,000 clones, around 82% occurring once. Regarding the study as a whole: Oligoclonal CD8+ Temra expansion after nadir drove photon patients' diversity drop. Relative stability marked proton patients; photon patients lost diversity and naive cells. Authors raise, but do not show, better survival with proton therapy.

Germline V CDR1 and CDR2: MDHEN, SYDVKM. V dropped 3 bases and J dropped 8; count of bases not matched to a gene: 28. The CDR3 totals 21 residues. Of note for this clone: Its antigen is unknown.

The chain employs TRBV28 and TRBJ2-1, with TRBD1 matching 7 bases. Sample: peripheral blood, taken from a patient treated with photon-based radiotherapy. This TCR came from a man in his fifties or sixties with gastric cancer. The CDR3 protein is CASSFITGASRWLDDAYEQFF. DNA of the CDR3: TGTGCCAGCAGTTTTATAACAGGGGCCAGTCGTTGGCTAGATGATGCTTATGAGCAGTTCTTC.